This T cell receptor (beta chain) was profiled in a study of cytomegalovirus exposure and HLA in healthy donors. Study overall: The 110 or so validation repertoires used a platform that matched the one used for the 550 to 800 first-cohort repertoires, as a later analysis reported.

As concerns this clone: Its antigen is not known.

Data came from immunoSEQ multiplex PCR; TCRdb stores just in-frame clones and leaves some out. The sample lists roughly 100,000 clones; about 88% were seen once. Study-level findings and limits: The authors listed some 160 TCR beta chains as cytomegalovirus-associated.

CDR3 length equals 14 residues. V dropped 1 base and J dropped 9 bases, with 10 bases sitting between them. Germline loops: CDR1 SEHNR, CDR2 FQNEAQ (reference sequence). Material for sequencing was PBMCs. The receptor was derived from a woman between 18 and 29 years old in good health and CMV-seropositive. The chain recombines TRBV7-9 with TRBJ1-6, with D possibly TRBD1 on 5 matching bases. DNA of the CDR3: TGTGCCAGCAGCTTAGAAGGGGAATCTTCACCCCTCCACTTT. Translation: CASSLEGESSPLHF.